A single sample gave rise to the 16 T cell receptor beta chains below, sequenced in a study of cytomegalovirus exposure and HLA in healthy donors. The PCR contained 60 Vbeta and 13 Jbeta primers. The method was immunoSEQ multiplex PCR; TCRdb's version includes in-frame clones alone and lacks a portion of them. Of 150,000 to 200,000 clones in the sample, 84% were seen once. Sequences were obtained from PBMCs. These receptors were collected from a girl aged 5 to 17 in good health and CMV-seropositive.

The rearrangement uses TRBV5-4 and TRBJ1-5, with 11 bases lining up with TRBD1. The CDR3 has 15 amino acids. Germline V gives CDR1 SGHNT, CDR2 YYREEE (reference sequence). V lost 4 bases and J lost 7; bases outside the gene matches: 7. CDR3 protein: CASSAGQGAEQPQHF. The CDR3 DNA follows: TGTGCCAGCAGCGCCGGACAGGGGGCTGAGCAGCCCCAGCATTTT. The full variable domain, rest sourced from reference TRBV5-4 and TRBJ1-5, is ETGVTQSPTHLIKTRGQQVTLRCSSQSGHNTVSWYQQALGQGPQFIFQYYREEENGRGNFPPRFSGLQFPNYSSELNVNALELDDSALYLCASSAGQGAEQPQHFGDGTRLSIL.

For the CDR3, the DNA is TGTGCCAGCAGCAACCGACAGGGGCGAGAGCAGTACTTC. Its protein is CASSNRQGREQYF. This sequence joins TRBV7-2 and TRBJ2-7; 8 bases align to TRBD1. Per the germline V gene, CDR1 is SGHTA and CDR2 is FQGNSA. The CDR3 contains 13 residues. The J segment lost 7 bases and the V segment lost 5 bases, leaving 7 bases of the junction unmatched.

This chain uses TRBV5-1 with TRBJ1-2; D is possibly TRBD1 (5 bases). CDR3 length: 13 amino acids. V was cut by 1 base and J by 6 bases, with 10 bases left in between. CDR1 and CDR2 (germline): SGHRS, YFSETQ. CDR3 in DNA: TGCGCCAGCAGCTTGCAGGGAAGGGATGGCTACACCTTC. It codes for CASSLQGRDGYTF.

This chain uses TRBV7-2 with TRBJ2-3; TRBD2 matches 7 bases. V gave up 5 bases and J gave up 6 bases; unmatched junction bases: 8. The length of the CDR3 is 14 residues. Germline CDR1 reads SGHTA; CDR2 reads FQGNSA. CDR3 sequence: CASSGGWGGDTQYF. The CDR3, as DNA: TGTGCCAGCAGCGGAGGGTGGGGGGGGGATACGCAGTATTTT.

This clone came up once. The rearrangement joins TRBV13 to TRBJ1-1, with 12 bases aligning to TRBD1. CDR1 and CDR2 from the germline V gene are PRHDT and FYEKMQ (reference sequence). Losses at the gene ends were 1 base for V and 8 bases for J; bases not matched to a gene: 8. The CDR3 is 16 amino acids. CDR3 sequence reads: CASSLARAGTGGEAFF. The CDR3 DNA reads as TGTGCCAGCAGCTTAGCCCGGGCCGGGACAGGGGGCGAAGCTTTCTTT.

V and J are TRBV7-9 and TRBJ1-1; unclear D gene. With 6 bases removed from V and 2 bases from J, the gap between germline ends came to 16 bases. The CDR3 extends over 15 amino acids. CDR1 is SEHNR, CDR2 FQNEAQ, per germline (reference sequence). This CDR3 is CASRTQPTVNTEAFF. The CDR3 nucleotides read TGTGCCAGCAGAACTCAACCCACAGTCAACACTGAAGCTTTCTTT.

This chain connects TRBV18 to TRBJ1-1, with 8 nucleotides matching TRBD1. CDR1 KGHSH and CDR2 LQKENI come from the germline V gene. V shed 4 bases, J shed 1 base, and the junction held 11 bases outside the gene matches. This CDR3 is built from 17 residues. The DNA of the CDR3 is TGTGCCAGCTCACTTAGTATGAGCAGGGGGCCGAACACTGAAGCTTTCTTT. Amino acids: CASSLSMSRGPNTEAFF.

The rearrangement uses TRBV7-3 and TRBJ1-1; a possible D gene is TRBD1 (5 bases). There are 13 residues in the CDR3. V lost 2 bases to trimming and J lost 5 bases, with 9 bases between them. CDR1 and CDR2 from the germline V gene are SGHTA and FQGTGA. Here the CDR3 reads CASSLAGRTEAFF. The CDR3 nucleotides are TGTGCCAGCAGCTTAGCAGGGCGGACTGAAGCTTTCTTT.

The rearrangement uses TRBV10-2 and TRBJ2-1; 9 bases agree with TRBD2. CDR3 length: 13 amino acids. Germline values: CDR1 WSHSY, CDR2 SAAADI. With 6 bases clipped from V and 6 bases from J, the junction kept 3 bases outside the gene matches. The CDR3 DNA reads TGCGCCAGCAGGACTAGCGGACTCAATGAGCAGTTCTTC. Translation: CASRTSGLNEQFF.

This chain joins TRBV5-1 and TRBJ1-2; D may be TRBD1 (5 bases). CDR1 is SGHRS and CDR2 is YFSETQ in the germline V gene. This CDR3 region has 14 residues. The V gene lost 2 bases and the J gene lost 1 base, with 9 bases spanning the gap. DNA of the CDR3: TGCGCCAGCAGCTTCGGGGGGGTTAACTATGGCTACACCTTC. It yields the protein CASSFGGVNYGYTF.

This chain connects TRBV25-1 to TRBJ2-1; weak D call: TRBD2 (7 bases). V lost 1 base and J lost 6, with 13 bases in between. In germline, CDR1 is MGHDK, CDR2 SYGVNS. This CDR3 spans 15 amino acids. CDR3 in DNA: TGTGCCAGCAGTGAATTGGCGGGGGACACCAATGAGCAGTTCTTC. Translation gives CASSELAGDTNEQFF.

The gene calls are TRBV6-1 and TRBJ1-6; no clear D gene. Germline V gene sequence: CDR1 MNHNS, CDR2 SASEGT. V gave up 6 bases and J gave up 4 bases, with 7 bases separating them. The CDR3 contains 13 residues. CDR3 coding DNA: TGTGCCAGCAGCACAGCTTATAATTCACCCCTCCACTTT. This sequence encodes CASSTAYNSPLHF.

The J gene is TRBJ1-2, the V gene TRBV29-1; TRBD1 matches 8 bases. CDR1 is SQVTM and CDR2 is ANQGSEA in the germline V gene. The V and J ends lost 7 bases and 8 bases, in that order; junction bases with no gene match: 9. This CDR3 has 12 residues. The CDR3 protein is CSDVRGHGGYTF. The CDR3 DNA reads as TGCAGCGATGTCAGGGGGCATGGAGGCTACACCTTC.

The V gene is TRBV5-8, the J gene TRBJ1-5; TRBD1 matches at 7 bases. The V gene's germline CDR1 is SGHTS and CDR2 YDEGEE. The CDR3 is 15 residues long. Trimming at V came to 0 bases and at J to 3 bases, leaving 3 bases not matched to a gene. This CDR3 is CASSLGRGPNQPQHF. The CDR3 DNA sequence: TGTGCCAGCAGCTTGGGAAGGGGGCCCAATCAGCCCCAGCATTTT.

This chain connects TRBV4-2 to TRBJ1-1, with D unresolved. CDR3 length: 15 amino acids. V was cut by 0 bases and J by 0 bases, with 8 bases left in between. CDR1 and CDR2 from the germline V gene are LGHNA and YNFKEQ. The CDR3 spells CASSQDPTMNTEAFF. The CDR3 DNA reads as TGTGCCAGCAGCCAAGACCCGACAATGAACACTGAAGCTTTCTTT.

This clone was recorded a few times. Here the CDR3 reads CASSGDGYINTEAFF. The CDR3 nucleotides read TGCGCCAGCAGCGGAGACGGATACATTAACACTGAAGCTTTCTTT. The chain uses TRBV4-1 and TRBJ1-1; no clear D. Trimming cost V 5 bases and J 2 bases, with 15 bases left between them. Germline CDR1 MGHRA, CDR2 YSYEKL. The CDR3 is 15 amino acids.